The 29 T cell receptor beta chains given below trace back to one sample, sequenced in a study of graft-versus-host responses after intestinal transplantation (dated by TCRdb to the early 2020s). No antigen has been assigned to these receptors. According to the study, the label for this sample's time point signals: cells obtained before transplantation from donor or recipient. The library relied on the immunoSEQ multiplex PCR assay. The clones in this table, taken by TCRdb from immuneACCESS, are in-frame only. Not every clone is retained; where verified, under half of the shortfall comes from an unresolved V gene, and the cause of the rest is unknown. The sample has around 67,000 clones on record, around 90% of them singletons. The ten largest account for less than 5% of the sample. Sequencing was performed on unstimulated CD8+ T cells sorted from spleen or lymph node cells, taken before transplant. These receptors were taken from a human donor who was the organ donor for an intestinal transplant.

The chain carries TRBV6-1 and TRBJ1-2; 12 positions match TRBD1. The V gene end was trimmed by 2 bases and the J gene end by 6 bases; junction bases not matched to a gene: 13. This CDR3 has 18 residues. Germline CDR1 MNHNS, CDR2 SASEGT. The CDR3 here is CASSEWAIPGQGADGYTF. The CDR3 DNA is TGTGCCAGCAGTGAATGGGCGATACCGGGACAGGGGGCTGATGGCTACACCTTC.

The chain carries TRBV14 and TRBJ2-1, with D perhaps TRBD2 (7 bases). V was pared by 2 bases and J by 4 bases, with 18 bases between. CDR1 is SGHDN and CDR2 is FVKESK in the germline V gene. The CDR3 is 17 amino acids. The DNA for the CDR3 is TGTGCCAGCAGCCAAAACTTCGAGGGGGGGGCTTACAATGAGCAGTTCTTC. This sequence encodes CASSQNFEGGAYNEQFF.

The chain couples TRBV11-2 to TRBJ2-7, with a weak D call TRBD2 (7 bases). CDR3 length: 16 amino acids. Germline CDR1 reads SGHAT; CDR2 reads FQNNGV. Trimming stripped 2 bases from V and 2 bases from J, with 16 bases between. CDR3 DNA sequence: TGTGCCAGCAGCTTACTCCCAGGGGAGGGGCCCTACGAGCAGTACGTC. This sequence encodes CASSLLPGEGPYEQYV.

The chain has TRBV23-1 and TRBJ2-3; tentatively, D is TRBD2 (5 bases). TRBV23-1 is marked as an open reading frame, function uncertain. V lost 0 bases to trimming and J lost 6 bases, with 16 bases between them. The CDR3 consists of 16 residues. The CDR3 coding sequence is TGCGCCAGCAGTCAATCCGGGGTCTTTACCGGGGATACGCAGTATTTT. Protein: CASSQSGVFTGDTQYF.

CDR3 protein: CASSLNGPRELFF. CDR3 bases: TGTGCCAGCAGCTTGAATGGGCCCCGGGAGCTGTTTTTT. This sequence joins TRBV5-4 and TRBJ2-2; D gene uncertain. The CDR3 extends over 13 amino acids. With 1 base removed from V and 9 bases from J, the gap between germline ends came to 10 bases. The V gene's germline CDR1 is SGHNT and CDR2 YYREEE (reference sequence).

The V gene is TRBV13, the J gene TRBJ1-2; D unclear. Trimming left V 1 base short and J 2 bases short, with 8 bases between. CDR1 and CDR2 from the germline V gene are PRHDT and FYEKMQ (reference sequence). The CDR3 extends over 14 amino acids. CDR3 in DNA: TGTGCCAGCAGCTTAGCAGGCAGGAACTATGGCTACACCTTC. This gives the protein CASSLAGRNYGYTF.

The V gene is TRBV7-9, the J gene TRBJ1-1, with D perhaps TRBD1 (6 bases). V lost 4 bases, J lost 8 bases, and 11 bases lay in between. Germline V gene data show CDR1 as SEHNR and CDR2 as FQNEAQ (reference sequence). The CDR3 covers 12 residues. CDR3 bases: TGTGCCAGCAGCTGGACAGAAACAGAAGCTTTCTTT. This encodes CASSWTETEAFF. Together with reference TRBV7-9 and TRBJ1-1, the CDR3 gives the full variable domain: DTGVSQNPRHKITKRGQNVTFRCDPISEHNRLYWYRQTLGQGPEFLTYFQNEAQLEKSRLLSDRFSAERPKGSFSTLEIQRTEQGDSAMYLCASSWTETEAFFGQGTRLTVV.

This clone was counted only a few times. The V gene is TRBV15, the J gene TRBJ2-2; 7 positions agree with TRBD2. This CDR3 has 15 residues. The germline CDR1 and CDR2 sequences are LNHNV and YYDKDF (reference sequence). V was pared by 8 bases and J by 5 bases, with 11 bases of the junction left unmatched. The CDR3 sequence: CATGGYLAATGELFF. The CDR3 DNA sequence: TGTGCCACCGGTGGCTATCTAGCGGCGACCGGGGAGCTGTTTTTT.

Points on this clone: At the DNA level, this CDR3 is encoded by other sequences in the same sample as well. The chain uses TRBV28 and TRBJ2-7, with a possible D match to TRBD1 (5 bases). The CDR3 is 13 amino acids. V lost 2 bases to trimming and J lost 3 bases, with 8 bases between them. Germline V gene sequence: CDR1 MDHEN, CDR2 SYDVKM. CDR3 nucleotide sequence: TGTGCCAGCAGTTTAAGTGACAGCTACGAGCAGTACGTC. Its protein is CASSLSDSYEQYV.

The chain combines TRBV19 with TRBJ2-5; D might be TRBD2 (5 bases). The germline V gene has CDR1 LNHDA and CDR2 SQIVND (reference sequence). V was clipped by 1 base and J by 1 base, with 10 bases between them. The CDR3 has 15 residues. The CDR3 loop is CASSIASSPQETQYF. The CDR3 nucleotides are TGTGCCAGTAGTATAGCCTCTAGCCCCCAAGAGACCCAGTACTTC.

The CDR3 loop reads CASSIPREGTDTQYF. Here the CDR3 DNA reads TGTGCCAGTAGTATACCCAGGGAAGGCACAGATACGCAGTATTTT. V gene TRBV19 combines with J gene TRBJ2-3, with D perhaps matching TRBD1 (5 bases). V dropped 2 bases and J dropped 1 base, with 10 bases sitting between them. CDR1 and CDR2 from the germline V gene are LNHDA and SQIVND (reference sequence). The CDR3 runs to 15 residues.

The rearrangement joins TRBV4-1 to TRBJ1-1; weak D call: TRBD1 (5 bases). V shed 4 bases and J shed 0 bases, with 18 bases lying between them. The length of the CDR3 is 17 residues. Germline CDR1 is MGHRA and CDR2 is YSYEKL. The CDR3 nucleotides read TGCGCCAGCAGCCCCCTGGGACCGGGAGGGCTGAACACTGAAGCTTTCTTT. It translates to CASSPLGPGGLNTEAFF.

The chain has TRBV6-6 and TRBJ1-2; 7 bases align to TRBD1. There are 16 residues in the CDR3. Losses at the gene ends were 6 bases for V and 1 base for J; bases not matched to a gene: 11. Germline V gene data show CDR1 as MNHNY and CDR2 as SVGAGI (reference sequence). The CDR3 protein is CASRGTAKDLNYGYTF. The CDR3 region has the DNA TGTGCCAGCAGAGGGACAGCAAAAGACCTTAACTATGGCTACACCTTC.

This sequence joins TRBV28 and TRBJ2-2; the match to TRBD1 covers 10 bases. Germline V gene lookup returns CDR1 MDHEN and CDR2 SYDVKM. The J segment lost 11 bases and the V segment lost 4 bases, leaving 4 bases of the junction unmatched. The length of the CDR3 is 13 residues. The CDR3 spells CASSYGQGDELFF. CDR3 in DNA: TGTGCCAGCAGTTACGGACAGGGGGACGAGCTGTTTTTT.

This chain joins TRBV10-3 and TRBJ2-6; D is possibly TRBD2 (5 bases). Germline lookup yields CDR1 ENHRY and CDR2 SYGVKD. The V end was cut by 6 bases, the J end by 0 bases, with 18 bases between. This CDR3 is built from 18 residues. The CDR3 bases are TGTGCCATCAGGGTAAGCACGGACTCAGGCTCTGGGGCCAACGTCCTGACTTTC. The encoded protein is CAIRVSTDSGSGANVLTF.

CDR3 amino acids: CASSQADRGYEQYV. CDR3 coding DNA: TGTGCCAGCAGCCAAGCTGACAGGGGCTACGAGCAGTACGTC. This rearrangement joins TRBV4-2 to TRBJ2-7, with TRBD1 identical over 8 bases. The CDR3 length is 14 residues. Trimming removed 1 base from V and 3 bases from J; junction bases left unmatched: 2. In germline, CDR1 is LGHNA, CDR2 YNFKEQ.

The chain employs TRBV9 and TRBJ1-3, with 7 nucleotides matching TRBD1. From germline, CDR1 is SGDLS and CDR2 YYNGEE. This CDR3 is built from 20 residues. The V gene end was trimmed by 0 bases and the J gene end by 0 bases; junction bases not matched to a gene: 15. The CDR3 protein is CASSVESAGTDYFSGNTIYF. CDR3 sequence (DNA): TGTGCCAGCAGCGTAGAGTCGGCAGGGACAGACTATTTCTCTGGAAACACCATATATTTT.

This sequence joins TRBV4-3 and TRBJ1-1; 7 bases are a match to TRBD1. Germline V lookup: CDR1 LGHNA, CDR2 YSLEER. The CDR3 covers 15 residues. V lost 0 bases to trimming and J lost 0 bases; unmatched junction nucleotides: 1. The CDR3 DNA reads as TGCGCCAGCAGCCAAGATAGGGGGCTGAACACTGAAGCTTTCTTT. The encoded protein is CASSQDRGLNTEAFF.

The chain joins TRBV9 to TRBJ1-4, with a possible D match to TRBD1 (5 bases). There are 15 residues in the CDR3. CDR1 SGDLS and CDR2 YYNGEE come from the germline V gene. V lost 0 bases, J lost 4 bases, and 10 bases lay in between. The CDR3 spells CASSVGGGFNEKLFF. In nucleotides, the CDR3 is TGTGCCAGCAGCGTAGGGGGGGGATTTAATGAAAAACTGTTTTTT.

The chain uses TRBV7-2 and TRBJ1-5; D gene ambiguous. CDR3 length: 12 amino acids. V was cut by 9 bases and J by 2 bases, with 8 bases left in between. CDR1 and CDR2 from the germline V gene are SGHTA and FQGNSA. The CDR3, as DNA: TGTGCCAGTATGGCGGGCAATCAGCCCCAGCATTTT. Translating gives CASMAGNQPQHF. Supplemented by reference TRBV7-2 and TRBJ1-5, the full variable domain reads GAGVSQSPSNKVTEKGKDVELRCDPISGHTALYWYRQSLGQGLEFLIYFQGNSAPDKSGLPSDRFSAERTGGSVSTLTIQRTQQEDSAVYLCASMAGNQPQHFGDGTRLSIL.

The rearrangement uses TRBV15 and TRBJ2-1; tentative D call: TRBD1 (7 bases). The germline CDR1 and CDR2 sequences are LNHNV and YYDKDF (reference sequence). There are 16 residues in the CDR3. The V gene lost 1 base and the J gene lost 5 bases, with 15 bases spanning the gap. In nucleotides, the CDR3 is TGTGCCACCAGCAGAGTTGCAGGGGGGAGTCACAATGAGCAGTTCTTC. Translation gives CATSRVAGGSHNEQFF.

The chain couples TRBV4-3 to TRBJ1-6, with a weak D call TRBD1 (5 bases). Germline-derived CDR1 and CDR2 are LGHNA and YSLEER. V dropped 0 bases and J dropped 10 bases, with 10 bases sitting between them. The CDR3 is 14 residues long. CDR3 coding DNA: TGCGCCAGCAGCCAAGACAGGGTGGGATCACCCCTCCACTTT. This translates into CASSQDRVGSPLHF.

The J gene is TRBJ1-1, the V gene TRBV13, with 7 bases matching TRBD1. Germline lookup yields CDR1 PRHDT and CDR2 FYEKMQ (reference sequence). The junction had 7 bases not matched to a gene; V was cut back by 5 bases and J by 4 bases. The CDR3 runs 14 residues. The CDR3 region is CASSEWDSLTEAFF. CDR3 sequence (DNA): TGTGCCAGCAGCGAGTGGGACAGTCTCACTGAAGCTTTCTTT.

The gene calls are TRBV27 and TRBJ2-1; D is uncertain. Trimming stripped 5 bases from V and 0 bases from J, with 11 bases between. The CDR3 is 15 residues long. The germline CDR1 and CDR2 sequences are MNHEY and SMNVEV (reference sequence). The CDR3 sequence: CASSIQATSYNEQFF. The DNA of the CDR3 is TGTGCCAGCAGTATCCAGGCTACCTCCTACAATGAGCAGTTCTTC.

V and J are TRBV2 and TRBJ1-5; D remains ambiguous. The CDR3 is made up of 15 amino acids. The ends were cut back, 5 bases at V and 2 bases at J, with 13 bases in the middle. From germline, CDR1 is SNHLY and CDR2 FYNNEI. The CDR3 loop is CASSSRGWRNQPQHF. CDR3 nucleotide sequence: TGTGCCAGCAGTTCCCGTGGTTGGCGCAATCAGCCCCAGCATTTT.

This clone was seen once. The chain combines TRBV5-8 with TRBJ2-7, with 8 bases fitting TRBD1. The V segment lost 1 base and the J segment 2 bases; nucleotides outside the gene matches: 2. CDR3 size: 14 residues. Germline-derived CDR1 and CDR2 are SGHTS and YDEGEE. This CDR3 reads CASSLQGATYEQYV. The DNA of the CDR3 is TGTGCCAGCAGCTTGCAGGGGGCGACCTACGAGCAGTACGTC.

V and J are TRBV28 and TRBJ2-6, with 7 bases identical to TRBD1. CDR1 and CDR2 (germline): MDHEN, SYDVKM. This CDR3 contains 16 residues. V dropped 7 bases and J dropped 2; count of bases not matched to a gene: 8. The CDR3 bases are TGTGCCAGCACCACAGGGGACCGGGCTGGGGCCAACGTCCTGACTTTC. Translated: CASTTGDRAGANVLTF.

The V gene is TRBV6-6, the J gene TRBJ1-5, with a weak D call TRBD1 (5 bases). The CDR3 totals 12 residues. With 5 bases removed from V and 8 bases from J, the gap between germline ends came to 10 bases. Germline V gene data show CDR1 as MNHNY and CDR2 as SVGAGI (reference sequence). The CDR3 loop is CASSDSREPQHF. In DNA, the CDR3 is TGTGCCAGCAGTGACAGCCGAGAGCCCCAGCATTTT.

This clone was seen once. CDR3 sequence (DNA): TGTGCCAGTATACCGACAGGGTACACTGAAGCTTTCTTT. Translated, it gives CASIPTGYTEAFF. The gene calls are TRBV19 and TRBJ1-1; TRBD1 matches 7 bases. The CDR3 length is 13 residues. Germline V gives CDR1 LNHDA, CDR2 SQIVND (reference sequence). Losses at the gene ends were 7 bases for V and 3 bases for J; bases not matched to a gene: 5.